Following are 23 T cell receptor beta chains from one sample sequenced in a study of cytomegalovirus exposure and HLA in healthy donors. The PCR used 60 Vbeta and 13 Jbeta primers. The repertoire was sequenced with immunoSEQ multiplex PCR; TCRdb's copy has only in-frame clones and lacks some. The sample yields fewer than 200,000 clones, about three quarters seen once. Sequenced: PBMCs. These receptor sequences come from a woman in her 30s in good health and CMV-seronegative.

In nucleotides, the CDR3 is TGTGCCAGCAGCGTAGGACAGGGCTTCTCCTACGAGCAGTACTTC. Its protein is CASSVGQGFSYEQYF. This chain joins TRBV7-2 and TRBJ2-5; 8 nucleotides agree with TRBD1. The J call is doubtful: the DNA matches TRBJ2-7 better. The CDR3 totals 15 residues. CDR1 is SGHTA, CDR2 FQGNSA, per germline.

CDR3 DNA sequence: TGCGCCAGCAGCTTGGGGGCCGCCGATACGCAGTATTTT. Translated: CASSLGAADTQYF. V usage is TRBV5-1 and J usage is TRBJ2-3, with no clear D. CDR3 length equals 13 residues. V shed 0 bases and J shed 6 bases, with 8 bases lying between them. Germline CDR1 SGHRS, CDR2 YFSETQ.

The gene calls are TRBV18 and TRBJ1-5; D gene ambiguous. The V gene lost 3 bases and the J gene lost 6 bases, with 9 bases spanning the gap. The CDR3 runs to 13 residues. CDR1 is KGHSH and CDR2 is LQKENI in the germline V gene. CDR3 amino acids: CASSPEIVQPQHF. As DNA, the CDR3 is TGTGCCAGCTCACCTGAGATTGTTCAGCCCCAGCATTTT.

The V call is TRBV2, the J call TRBJ1-4; 9 bases align to TRBD1. Germline loops: CDR1 SNHLY, CDR2 FYNNEI. The CDR3 is 14 residues long. With V trimmed by 7 bases and J by 8 bases, 8 bases remained unmatched. CDR3 nucleotide sequence: TGTGCCAGCACCCTCCGGGACAGGGACGAAAAACTGTTTTTT. Encoded protein: CASTLRDRDEKLFF. Full variable domain (missing parts from reference TRBV2 and TRBJ1-4): EPEVTQTPSHQVTQMGQEVILRCVPISNHLYFYWYRQILGQKVEFLVSFYNNEISEKSEIFDDQFSVERPDGSNFTLKIRSTKLEDSAMYFCASTLRDRDEKLFFGSGTQLSVL.

This clone was counted only a few times. This chain connects TRBV6-1 to TRBJ2-2; TRBD1 might be the D (7 bases). CDR3 length: 14 amino acids. Trimming took 6 bases from V and 3 from J, leaving 11 bases between them. CDR1 and CDR2 from the germline V gene are MNHNS and SASEGT. This CDR3 is CASRAGGYTGELFF. CDR3 nucleotide sequence: TGTGCCAGCAGGGCAGGGGGGTACACCGGGGAGCTGTTTTTT.

V usage is TRBV4-2 and J usage is TRBJ2-5, with 10 positions matching TRBD1. Per germline, CDR1 LGHNA and CDR2 YNFKEQ. After removal of 6 bases from V and 5 bases from J, the junction contained 12 bases not matched to a gene. The CDR3 consists of 16 residues. CDR3 in DNA: TGTGCCAGCAGTCCTTTTACGGGACAGGGGAGGGAGACCCAGTACTTC. The encoded protein is CASSPFTGQGRETQYF.

Details on this clone: One end of the junction fails to match germline, which may point to a read error. The gene calls are TRBV7-9 and TRBJ1-1; D is possibly TRBD1 (5 bases). Germline loops: CDR1 SEHNR, CDR2 FQNEAQ (reference sequence). The CDR3 extends over 13 amino acids. CDR3 in DNA: TGTTCCAGCAGGAGTACAGGTGAGGCTGAAGCTTTCTTT. Translated, it gives CSSRSTGEAEAFF. Full variable domain (rest looked up from reference TRBV7-9 and TRBJ1-1): DTGVSQNPRHKITKRGQNVTFRCDPISEHNRLYWYRQTLGQGPEFLTYFQNEAQLEKSRLLSDRFSAERPKGSFSTLEIQRTEQGDSAMYLCSSRSTGEAEAFFGQGTRLTVV.

The J gene is TRBJ2-1, the V gene TRBV6-5; D remains unclear. V gave up 7 bases and J gave up 12 bases, with 13 bases separating them. This CDR3 has 11 amino acids. Germline V gene lookup returns CDR1 MNHEY and CDR2 SVGAGI. The CDR3: CASTNGHGQFF. As DNA, the CDR3 is TGTGCCAGCACGAATGGGCATGGGCAGTTCTTC.

The chain has TRBV7-2 and TRBJ1-1; D possibly corresponds to TRBD1 (6 bases). V lost 3 bases to trimming and J lost 5 bases, with 13 bases between them. CDR1 and CDR2 from the germline V gene are SGHTA and FQGNSA. CDR3 length: 14 amino acids. CDR3 sequence (DNA): TGTGCCAGCAGCTTCACAGGGTTTGAAACTGAAGCTTTCTTT. It codes for CASSFTGFETEAFF.

The gene calls are TRBV5-1 and TRBJ1-2; 8 nucleotides match TRBD1. J lost 7 bases, V lost 2 bases, and 7 bases had no gene match. CDR3 length equals 14 residues. Germline lookup yields CDR1 SGHRS and CDR2 YFSETQ. This chain's CDR3 is CASSFADRGGGYTF. DNA for the CDR3: TGCGCCAGCAGCTTTGCCGACAGGGGTGGTGGCTACACCTTC.

J is TRBJ1-1 and V is TRBV2; weak D call: TRBD1 (6 bases). The CDR3 covers 13 residues. Germline V lookup: CDR1 SNHLY, CDR2 FYNNEI. Trimming stripped 7 bases from V and 11 bases from J, with 20 bases between. The CDR3 region is CASNTDRSEQAFF. In nucleotides, the CDR3 is TGTGCCAGCAATACCGACAGGAGCGAACAGGCTTTCTTT.

As to this clone: Other DNA sequences in the same sample also yield this CDR3. V and J are TRBV28 and TRBJ1-1; no definite D call. Trimming removed 3 bases from V and 4 bases from J, with 3 bases in between. Germline CDR1 and CDR2: MDHEN and SYDVKM. This CDR3 is 11 amino acids long. The CDR3 nucleotides read TGTGCCAGCAGTTTGCGCACTGAAGCTTTCTTT. It encodes CASSLRTEAFF.

The rearrangement links TRBV5-4 to TRBJ1-5, with 10 bases aligning to TRBD1. The CDR3 runs 15 residues. V was pared by 4 bases and J by 2 bases, with 3 bases of the junction left unmatched. Per germline, CDR1 SGHNT and CDR2 YYREEE (reference sequence). The CDR3 loop reads CASSHGTGGNQPQHF. CDR3 coding DNA: TGTGCCAGCAGCCACGGGACAGGGGGCAATCAGCCCCAGCATTTT. Full variable domain (rest looked up from reference TRBV5-4 and TRBJ1-5): ETGVTQSPTHLIKTRGQQVTLRCSSQSGHNTVSWYQQALGQGPQFIFQYYREEENGRGNFPPRFSGLQFPNYSSELNVNALELDDSALYLCASSHGTGGNQPQHFGDGTRLSIL.

V usage is TRBV4-1 and J usage is TRBJ2-1, with D possibly matching TRBD2 (6 bases). Trimming pared 4 bases from V and 7 bases from J, leaving 14 bases between. Germline V gives CDR1 MGHRA, CDR2 YSYEKL. The CDR3 contains 14 residues. DNA of the CDR3: TGCGCCAGCAGCCCGGGGACTGGGAGTAATGAGCAGTTCTTC. This gives the protein CASSPGTGSNEQFF.

The V gene is TRBV7-9, the J gene TRBJ1-1; 11 nucleotides match TRBD1. The J segment lost 5 bases and the V segment lost 4 bases, leaving 3 bases of the junction unmatched. The CDR3 is made up of 14 amino acids. Per germline, CDR1 SEHNR and CDR2 FQNEAQ (reference sequence). CDR3 sequence: CASSSGQGATEAFF. CDR3 DNA: TGTGCCAGCAGCTCCGGACAGGGGGCAACTGAAGCTTTCTTT.

The rearrangement uses TRBV27 and TRBJ2-1, with 8 bases fitting TRBD2. The CDR3 length is 12 residues. Unmatched junction bases numbered 3, after V lost 5 bases and J lost 9 bases. The V gene's germline CDR1 is MNHEY and CDR2 SMNVEV (reference sequence). DNA for the CDR3: TGTGCCAGCAGTCGTAGCGGGACTGAGCAGTTCTTC. It encodes CASSRSGTEQFF.

The gene calls are TRBV7-3 and TRBJ2-7, with 7 bases aligning to TRBD2. CDR1 is SGHTA, CDR2 FQGTGA, per germline. The CDR3 extends over 15 amino acids. Unmatched junction bases numbered 8, after V lost 2 bases and J lost 4 bases. The CDR3 sequence is CASSLGAGAGYEQYF. In DNA form, the CDR3 reads TGTGCCAGCAGCTTAGGGGCGGGAGCGGGGTACGAGCAGTACTTC.

This clone was seen more than once but under ten times. The rearrangement links TRBV15 to TRBJ2-6; D unclear. Germline V gene data show CDR1 as LNHNV and CDR2 as YYDKDF (reference sequence). This CDR3 has 15 amino acids. V lost 5 bases, J lost 0 bases, and 8 bases lay in between. Here the CDR3 reads CATSPEHSGANVLTF. In DNA form, the CDR3 reads TGTGCCACCAGCCCTGAACACTCTGGGGCCAACGTCCTGACTTTC.

This chain links TRBV6-5 with TRBJ2-1; D might be TRBD1 (6 bases). Germline V gene data show CDR1 as MNHEY and CDR2 as SVGAGI. V was pared by 3 bases and J by 10 bases, with 13 bases between. CDR3 length equals 13 residues. The CDR3 spells CASSYREDREQFF. In DNA form, the CDR3 reads TGTGCCAGCAGTTATCGCGAAGACAGGGAGCAGTTCTTC.

The J gene is TRBJ2-2, the V gene TRBV6-5, with D perhaps TRBD2 (5 bases). CDR1 and CDR2 (germline): MNHEY, SVGAGI. The CDR3 extends over 15 amino acids. The ends were cut back, 0 bases at V and 3 bases at J, with 8 bases in the middle. In DNA, the CDR3 is TGTGCCAGCAGTTACTCGGGAGACTACACCGGGGAGCTGTTTTTT. Translating it yields CASSYSGDYTGELFF.

A few counts support this clone. This rearrangement joins TRBV2 to TRBJ1-4, with no clear D. This CDR3 contains 14 residues. Germline V gives CDR1 SNHLY, CDR2 FYNNEI. Trimming took off 2 bases at V and 6 bases at J, with 10 bases between the two ends. This CDR3 is CASSEPSGHEKLFF. The CDR3 region has the DNA TGTGCCAGCAGTGAACCGTCAGGTCATGAAAAACTGTTTTTT.

The chain is built from TRBV30 and TRBJ1-5; D is possibly TRBD1 (5 bases). Deletions cut 4 bases from V and 7 bases from J, with 17 bases between. The CDR3 spans 14 residues. Germline V gene data show CDR1 as GTSNPN and CDR2 as SVGIG (reference sequence). The DNA of the CDR3 is TGTGCCTGGAACGCCCTCGGGGGGGAACAGCCCCAGCATTTT. Translated: CAWNALGGEQPQHF.

This chain uses TRBV7-9 with TRBJ1-5; D uncertain. Germline loops: CDR1 SEHNR, CDR2 FQNEAQ (reference sequence). The CDR3 covers 14 residues. Trimming left V 4 bases short and J 4 bases short, with 11 bases between. For the CDR3, the DNA is TGTGCCAGCAGCTCGGCTCCCGGGAATCAGCCCCAGCATTTT. Translating it yields CASSSAPGNQPQHF.